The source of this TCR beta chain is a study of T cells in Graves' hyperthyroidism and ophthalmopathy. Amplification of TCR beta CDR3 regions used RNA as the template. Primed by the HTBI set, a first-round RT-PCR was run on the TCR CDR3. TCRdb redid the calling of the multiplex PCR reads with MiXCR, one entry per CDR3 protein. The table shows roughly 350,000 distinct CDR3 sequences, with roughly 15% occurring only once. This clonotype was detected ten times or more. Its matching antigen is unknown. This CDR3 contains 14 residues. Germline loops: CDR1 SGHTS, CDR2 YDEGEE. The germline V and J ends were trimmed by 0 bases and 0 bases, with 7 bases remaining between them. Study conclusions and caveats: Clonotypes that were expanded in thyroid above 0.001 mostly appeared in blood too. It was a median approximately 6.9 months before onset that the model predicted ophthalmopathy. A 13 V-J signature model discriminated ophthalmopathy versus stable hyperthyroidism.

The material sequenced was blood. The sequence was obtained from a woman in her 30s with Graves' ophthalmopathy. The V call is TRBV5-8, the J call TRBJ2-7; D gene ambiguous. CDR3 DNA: TGTGCCAGCAGCTTGGCGGTTGCCTCCTACGAGCAGTACTTC. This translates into CASSLAVASYEQYF.